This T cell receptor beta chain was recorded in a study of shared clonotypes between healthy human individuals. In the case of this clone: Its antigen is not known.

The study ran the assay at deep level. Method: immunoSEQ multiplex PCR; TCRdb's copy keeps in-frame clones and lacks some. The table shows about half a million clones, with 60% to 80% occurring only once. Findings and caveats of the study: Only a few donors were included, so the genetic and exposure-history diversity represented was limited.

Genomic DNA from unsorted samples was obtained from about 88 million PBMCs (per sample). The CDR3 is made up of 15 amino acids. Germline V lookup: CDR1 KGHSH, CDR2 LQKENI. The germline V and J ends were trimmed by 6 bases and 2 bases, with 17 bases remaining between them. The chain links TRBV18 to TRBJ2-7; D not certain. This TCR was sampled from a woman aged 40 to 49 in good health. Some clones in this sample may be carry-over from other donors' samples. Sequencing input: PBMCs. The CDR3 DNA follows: TGTGCCAGCTCCCTAGGGCCCCCCGGAACCTACGAGCAGTACTTC. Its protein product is CASSLGPPGTYEQYF.